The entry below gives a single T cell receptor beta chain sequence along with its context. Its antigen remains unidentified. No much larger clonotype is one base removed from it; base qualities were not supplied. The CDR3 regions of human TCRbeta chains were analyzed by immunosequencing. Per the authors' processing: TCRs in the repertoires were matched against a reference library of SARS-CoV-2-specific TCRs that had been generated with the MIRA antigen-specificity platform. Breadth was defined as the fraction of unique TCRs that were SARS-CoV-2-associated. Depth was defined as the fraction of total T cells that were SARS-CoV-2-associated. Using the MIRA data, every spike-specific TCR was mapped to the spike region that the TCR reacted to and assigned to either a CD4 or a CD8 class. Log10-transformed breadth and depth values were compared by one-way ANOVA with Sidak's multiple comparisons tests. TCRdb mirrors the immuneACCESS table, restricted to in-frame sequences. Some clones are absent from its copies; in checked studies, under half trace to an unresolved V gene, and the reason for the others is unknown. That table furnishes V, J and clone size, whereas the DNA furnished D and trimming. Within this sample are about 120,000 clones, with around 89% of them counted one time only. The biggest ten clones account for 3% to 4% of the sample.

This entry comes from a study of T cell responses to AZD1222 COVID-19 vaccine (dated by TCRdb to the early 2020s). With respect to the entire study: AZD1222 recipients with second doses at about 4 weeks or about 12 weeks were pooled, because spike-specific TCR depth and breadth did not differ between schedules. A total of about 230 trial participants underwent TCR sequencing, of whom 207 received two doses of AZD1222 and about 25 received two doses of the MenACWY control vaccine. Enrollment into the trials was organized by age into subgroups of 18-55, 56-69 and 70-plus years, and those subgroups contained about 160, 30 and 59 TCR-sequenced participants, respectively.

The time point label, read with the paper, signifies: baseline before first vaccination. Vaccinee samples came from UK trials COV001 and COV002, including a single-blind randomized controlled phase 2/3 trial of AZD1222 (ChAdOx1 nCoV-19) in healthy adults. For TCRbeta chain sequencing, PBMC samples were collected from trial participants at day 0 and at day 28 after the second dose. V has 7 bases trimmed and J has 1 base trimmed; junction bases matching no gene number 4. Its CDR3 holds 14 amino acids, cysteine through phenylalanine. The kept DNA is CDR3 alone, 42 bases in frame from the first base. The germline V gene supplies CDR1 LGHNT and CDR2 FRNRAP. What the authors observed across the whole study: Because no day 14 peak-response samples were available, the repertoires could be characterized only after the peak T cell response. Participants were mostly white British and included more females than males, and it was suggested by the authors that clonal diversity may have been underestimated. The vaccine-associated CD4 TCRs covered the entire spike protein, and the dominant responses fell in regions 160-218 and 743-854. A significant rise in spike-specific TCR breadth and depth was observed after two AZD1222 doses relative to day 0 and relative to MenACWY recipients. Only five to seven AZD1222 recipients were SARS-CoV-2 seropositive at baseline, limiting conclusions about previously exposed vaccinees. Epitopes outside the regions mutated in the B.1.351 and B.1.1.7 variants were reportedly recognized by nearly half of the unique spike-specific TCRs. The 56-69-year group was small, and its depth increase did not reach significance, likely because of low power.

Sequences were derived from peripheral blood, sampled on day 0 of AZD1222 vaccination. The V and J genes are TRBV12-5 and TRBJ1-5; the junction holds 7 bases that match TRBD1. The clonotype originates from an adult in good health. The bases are TGTGCTAGTGCCGCGGACAGGAGCAATCAGCCCCAGCATTTT. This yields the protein CASAADRSNQPQHF.